This entry concerns a single TCR beta chain. This clonotype showed up just a few times. Which antigen it targets is not known. The sample holds no much larger clone one base away, and base qualities are not on file. This entry belongs to a study of blood T cells in healthy people across ages (dated by TCRdb to about 2015). Looking at the study overall: In model experiments, roughly one uniquely barcoded TCR beta cDNA molecule per two T cells was captured by template switching. Using deep sequencing normalized with unique cDNA molecular identifiers, the study measured how TCR beta repertoire diversity changes with age. The study analyzed two additional independent replicas of 1 million unique cDNA reads from the same blood draw for two donors, one aged 18 to 30 and one aged 80 or older. The donors were divided into four age groups: young (average around 17 years), middle-aged (around 37), aged (around 67) and long-lived (about 90).

Results the study describes overall, beyond this receptor: A strong correlation was found between observed TCR beta diversity and the percentage of naive T cells measured by flow cytometry. The long-lived group showed more naive CD4+ T cells, fewer expanded clones and increased TCR diversity than the aged group, suggesting age selection. Because donor CMV infection status was unknown, age-related changes in expanded clonotypes were potentially confounded. Total diversity estimates from one million sequenced T cells were considered lower bounds and underestimates. As age increased, observed TCR beta diversity per million T cells dropped in a roughly linear way, and a significant reduction was already evident by age approximately 40. Conclusive comparison of naive and antigen-experienced compartments was prevented by the profiling of bulk unsorted PBMCs.

The approximately 39 donors, aged about 6 to 95 years, were systemically healthy Caucasian individuals from Russia. Approximately 10 milliliters of peripheral blood were collected from each donor into EDTA-treated Vacutainer tubes. Ficoll-Paque density-gradient centrifugation was used to isolate PBMCs, with at least 6.5 million per sample. Total RNA was extracted from PBMCs with Trizol reagent, with at least 6 micrograms obtained per sample. The percentages of naive CD45RAhigh/CD27high T cells were determined by flow cytometry on a PBMC aliquot from every donor. The CDR3 numbers 13 residues from cysteine through phenylalanine. Of the read, only the CDR3 DNA is kept; its 39 bases are in frame from base 1. CDR1 and CDR2 were assigned from the germline V gene as LGHNT and FRNRAP. The junction carries 8 bases between V and J, which are trimmed by 1 base and 4 bases respectively. The library was produced with 5' RACE. The run used an Illumina HiSeq 2500. A second PCR of roughly 6 to 11 cycles was run with a J-beta primer mix and a sample-barcoded 5' primer. Each TCR beta cDNA molecule received a unique molecular identifier from a template-switch 5' adaptor carrying 12 random nucleotides. At least 2.5 million CDR3-containing paired-end reads were obtained from each sample. All of the RNA was converted into first-strand cDNA using the Mint cDNA synthesis kit, with a TRBC-specific oligonucleotide serving as the primer. All cDNA was treated with uracil-DNA glycosylase and then went through a first 18-cycle PCR with the universal primers M1SS and BC2_uni_R. The paper's data handling went like this. Normalization of each sample was performed by random selection of 1 million high-quality reads, each carrying a distinct molecular identifier. Instead of being binned into consensus sequences, reads that shared molecular identifiers were thrown out. CDR3 identification, clonotype clustering and error correction used MiTCR with a Q25 quality threshold and the strictest error-elimination algorithm. A nonparametric unseen species model using Euler transformation provided a lower-bound estimate of total TCR beta diversity. The public reads were quality trimmed at Q25 with fastp and then assembled into clones with MiXCR by TCRdb, keeping productive beta chains. Records with the same CDR3 protein are collapsed into one entry carrying the most frequent genes and DNA. The V and J calls shown here were made by TCRdb, not taken from the authors' results. Present in this sample are under 1,100,000 distinct CDR3 sequences, approximately 26% of which were seen just once. Approximately 0.75% of the sample is taken by the ten largest.

In addition, the sample was reused for a study of T cells of mothers and their children. That second publication adds: The donors were nine systemically healthy Caucasian individuals, made up of three mothers and their six children. cDNA synthesis used all of the extracted RNA, with around 1.6 ug of RNA in each 15 ul reaction. In the second PCR, sample barcodes and 2-4 random nucleotides were introduced via the M1S primer. Over 9 million TCR beta CDR3 reads were obtained for each mother, and about 3 million reads were obtained for each child. TCR recombination output is similarly shaped by thymic selection in related and unrelated pairs, with a minor effect exerted by inherited differences. Normalized repertoire overlap was always found to be slightly, but never significantly, higher in related mother-child pairs than in unrelated mother-child pairs. With a sensitivity of approximately 92 clones per million clonotypes, no persistent microchimeric T cell clones were detected. In the study, deep NGS was used to compare the TCR beta repertoires of mothers and children, and features distinguishing related mother-child pairs from unrelated individuals were sought. Mothers averaged approximately 41 +/- 4 years of age and children averaged roughly 10 +/- 4 years. Libraries were sequenced on Illumina HiSeq 2000 with 100+100 nt paired-end reads after adapter ligation with NEBNext reagents. To prevent cross-contamination, the mother and child libraries were prepared a month apart and were sequenced in separate runs. Each donor had between roughly 500,000 and 2,200,000 distinct TCR beta clonotypes identified. Naive TCR beta clonotypes were estimated from low-frequency clonotypes matched to each donor's FACS-determined naive share, without sorting.

The source is a girl aged 2-10 years in good health. This sequence uses TRBV12-5 and TRBJ2-7; no D gene call is confident. Sequencing was performed on blood. The sequenced DNA is TGTGCTAGTGGTTTGGGTGGGCCTTACGAGCAGTACTTC. It specifies CASGLGGPYEQYF.